The clone carrying this T cell receptor beta chain has a count of ten or more. This entry comes from a study of T cells in Graves' hyperthyroidism and ophthalmopathy. Germline V gives CDR1 SGHVS, CDR2 FQNEAQ. The J segment lost 5 bases and the V segment lost 2 bases, leaving 7 bases of the junction unmatched. The CDR3 runs to 16 residues. What was amplified from RNA transcripts were TCR beta CDR3 regions. A first-round RT-PCR of the TCR CDR3 used the HTBI primer set. TCRdb called the multiplex PCR reads again in MiXCR, with one record for every CDR3 protein. The table has 300,000 to 450,000 distinct CDR3 sequences, about a sixth seen once.

The sequenced sample was blood. The chain has TRBV7-8 and TRBJ2-5; 11 nucleotides agree with TRBD2. The clonotype was recovered from a woman between 40 and 50 years old with Graves' ophthalmopathy. In DNA, the CDR3 is TGTGCCAGCAGCTTATCTAATAGCGGGAGGGCCGAGACCCAGTACTTC. It encodes CASSLSNSGRAETQYF.